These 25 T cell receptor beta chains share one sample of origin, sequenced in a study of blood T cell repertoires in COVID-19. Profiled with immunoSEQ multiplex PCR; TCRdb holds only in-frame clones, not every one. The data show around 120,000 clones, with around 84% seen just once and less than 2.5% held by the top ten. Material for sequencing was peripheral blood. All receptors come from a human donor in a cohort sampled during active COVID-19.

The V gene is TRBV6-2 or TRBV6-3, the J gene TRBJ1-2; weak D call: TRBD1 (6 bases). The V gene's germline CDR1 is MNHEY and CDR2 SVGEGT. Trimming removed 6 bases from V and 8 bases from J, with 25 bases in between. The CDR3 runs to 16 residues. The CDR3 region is CASSPHGQLRFRGYTF. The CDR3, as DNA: TGTGCCAGCAGCCCTCATGGACAGCTTCGATTTCGGGGCTACACCTTC.

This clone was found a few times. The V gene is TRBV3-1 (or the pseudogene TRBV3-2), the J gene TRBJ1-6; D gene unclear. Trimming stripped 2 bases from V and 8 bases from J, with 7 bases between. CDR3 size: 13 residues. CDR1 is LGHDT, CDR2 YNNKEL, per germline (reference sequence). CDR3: CASSQSVDSPLHF. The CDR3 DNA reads TGTGCCAGCAGCCAAAGCGTCGATTCACCCCTCCACTTT.

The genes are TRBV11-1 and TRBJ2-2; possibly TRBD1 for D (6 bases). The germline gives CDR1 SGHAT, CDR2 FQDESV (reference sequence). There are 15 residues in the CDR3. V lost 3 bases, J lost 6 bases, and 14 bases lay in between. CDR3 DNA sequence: TGTGCCAGCAGCTTTGACAGGTTGGGATCCGGGGAGCTGTTTTTT. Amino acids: CASSFDRLGSGELFF.

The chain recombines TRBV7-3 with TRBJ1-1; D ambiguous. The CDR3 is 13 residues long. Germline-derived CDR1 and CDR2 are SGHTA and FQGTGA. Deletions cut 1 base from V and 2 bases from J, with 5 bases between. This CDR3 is CASSLIINTEAFF. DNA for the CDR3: TGTGCCAGCAGCTTAATTATCAACACTGAAGCTTTCTTT.

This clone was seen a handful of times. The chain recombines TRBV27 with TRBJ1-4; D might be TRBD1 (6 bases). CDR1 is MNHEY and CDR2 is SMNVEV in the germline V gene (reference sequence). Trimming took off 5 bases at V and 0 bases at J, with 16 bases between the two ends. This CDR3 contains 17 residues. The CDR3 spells CASSPTPDRTTNEKLFF. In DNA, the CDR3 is TGTGCCAGCAGTCCCACCCCCGACAGGACAACTAATGAAAAACTGTTTTTT. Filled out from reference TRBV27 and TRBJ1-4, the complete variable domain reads EAQVTQNPRYLITVTGKKLTVTCSQNMNHEYMSWYRQDPGLGLRQIYYSMNVEVTDKGDVPEGYKVSRKEKRNFPLILESPSPNQTSLYFCASSPTPDRTTNEKLFFGSGTQLSVL.

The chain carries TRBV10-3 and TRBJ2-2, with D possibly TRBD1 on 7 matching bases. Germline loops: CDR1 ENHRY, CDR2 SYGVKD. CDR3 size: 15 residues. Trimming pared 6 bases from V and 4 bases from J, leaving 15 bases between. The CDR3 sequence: CAISAGQSSTGELFF. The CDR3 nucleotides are TGTGCCATCAGCGCGGGACAGTCGAGCACCGGGGAGCTGTTTTTT.

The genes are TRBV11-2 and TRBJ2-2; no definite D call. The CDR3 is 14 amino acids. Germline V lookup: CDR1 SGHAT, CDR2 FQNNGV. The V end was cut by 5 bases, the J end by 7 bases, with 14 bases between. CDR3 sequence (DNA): TGTGCCAGCAGCCTAATCTCCCGCTACGGGGAGCTGTTTTTT. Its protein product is CASSLISRYGELFF. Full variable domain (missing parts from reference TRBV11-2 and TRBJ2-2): EAGVAQSPRYKIIEKRQSVAFWCNPISGHATLYWYQQILGQGPKLLIQFQNNGVVDDSQLPKDRFSAERLKGVDSTLKIQPAKLEDSAVYLCASSLISRYGELFFGEGSRLTVL.

The CDR3 spells CAAGTGGPLGNQPQHF. The CDR3 DNA reads TGTGCCGCAGGCACAGGGGGCCCTCTTGGAAATCAGCCCCAGCATTTT. J is TRBJ1-5 and V is TRBV28; 9 bases are a match to TRBD1. Per germline, CDR1 MDHEN and CDR2 SYDVKM. The CDR3 is 16 amino acids. J gave up 4 bases and V 11 bases, and 15 bases lay outside the gene matches. Complete variable domain (other parts from reference TRBV28 and TRBJ1-5): DVKVTQSSRYLVKRTGEKVFLECVQDMDHENMFWYRQDPGLGLRLIYFSYDVKMKEKGDIPEGYSVSREKKERFSLILESASTNQTSMYLCAAGTGGPLGNQPQHFGDGTRLSIL.

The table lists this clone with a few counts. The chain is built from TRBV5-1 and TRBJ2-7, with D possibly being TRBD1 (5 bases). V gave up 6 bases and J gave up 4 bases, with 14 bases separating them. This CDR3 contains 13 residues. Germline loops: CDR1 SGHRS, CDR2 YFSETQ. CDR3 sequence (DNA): TGCGCCAGCACGCAGGGCCCGACGTACGAGCAGTACTTC. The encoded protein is CASTQGPTYEQYF.

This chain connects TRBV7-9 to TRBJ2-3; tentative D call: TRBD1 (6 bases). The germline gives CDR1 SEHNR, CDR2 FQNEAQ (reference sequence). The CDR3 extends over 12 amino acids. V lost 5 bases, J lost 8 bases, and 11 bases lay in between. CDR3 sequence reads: CASSPSGVTQYF. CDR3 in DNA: TGTGCCAGCAGCCCCTCAGGGGTTACGCAGTATTTT.

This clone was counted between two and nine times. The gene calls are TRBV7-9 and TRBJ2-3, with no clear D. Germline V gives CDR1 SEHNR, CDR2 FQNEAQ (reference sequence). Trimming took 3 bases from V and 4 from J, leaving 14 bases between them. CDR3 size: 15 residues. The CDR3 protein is CASSFRLEWADTQYF. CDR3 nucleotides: TGTGCCAGCAGCTTCCGCCTAGAATGGGCAGATACGCAGTATTTT.

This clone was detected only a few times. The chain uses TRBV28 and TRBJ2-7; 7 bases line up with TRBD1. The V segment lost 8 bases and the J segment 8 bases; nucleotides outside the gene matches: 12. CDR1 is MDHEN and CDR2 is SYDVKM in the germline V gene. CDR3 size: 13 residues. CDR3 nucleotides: TGTGCCAGCTCACCGGGACAGACTGTTCAGCAGTACTTC. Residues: CASSPGQTVQQYF.

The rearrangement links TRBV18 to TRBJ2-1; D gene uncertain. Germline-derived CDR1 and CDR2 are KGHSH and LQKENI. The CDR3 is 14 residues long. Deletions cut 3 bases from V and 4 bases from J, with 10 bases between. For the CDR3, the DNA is TGTGCCAGCTCACCCCAGGTGGTATACAATGAGCAGTTCTTC. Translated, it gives CASSPQVVYNEQFF.

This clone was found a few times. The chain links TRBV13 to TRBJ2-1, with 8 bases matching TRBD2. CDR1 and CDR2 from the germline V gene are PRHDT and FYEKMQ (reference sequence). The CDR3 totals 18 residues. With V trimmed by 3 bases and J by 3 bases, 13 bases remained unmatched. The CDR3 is CASSFAQSGGLHYNEQFF. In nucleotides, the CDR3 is TGTGCCAGCAGCTTCGCACAGAGCGGGGGACTTCACTACAATGAGCAGTTCTTC.

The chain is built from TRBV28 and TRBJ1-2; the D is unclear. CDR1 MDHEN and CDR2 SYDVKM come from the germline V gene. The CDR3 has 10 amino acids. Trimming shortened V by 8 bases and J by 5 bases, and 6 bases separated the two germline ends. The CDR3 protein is CASGQYGYTF. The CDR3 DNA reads TGTGCCAGCGGGCAATATGGCTACACCTTC.

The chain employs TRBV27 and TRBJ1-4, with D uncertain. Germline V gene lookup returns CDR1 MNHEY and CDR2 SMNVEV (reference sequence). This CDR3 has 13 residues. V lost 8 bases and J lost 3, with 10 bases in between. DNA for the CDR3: TGTGCCAGCTACGGTGCGGCTAATGAAAAACTGTTTTTT. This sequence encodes CASYGAANEKLFF.

CDR3 sequence reads: CASSPLGGTYGYTF. The CDR3 DNA is TGTGCCAGCAGTCCACTCGGGGGGACCTATGGCTACACCTTC. The rearrangement links TRBV28 to TRBJ1-2; tentatively, D is TRBD1 (5 bases). CDR3 length equals 14 residues. Trimming took 5 bases from V and 4 from J, leaving 14 bases between them. Per the germline V gene, CDR1 is MDHEN and CDR2 is SYDVKM.

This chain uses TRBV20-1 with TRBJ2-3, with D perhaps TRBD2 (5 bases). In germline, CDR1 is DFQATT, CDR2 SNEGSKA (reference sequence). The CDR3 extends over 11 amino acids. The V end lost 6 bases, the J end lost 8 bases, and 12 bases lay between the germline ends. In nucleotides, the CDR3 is TGCAGTGCCCCCAATGGAGGTACGCAGTATTTT. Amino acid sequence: CSAPNGGTQYF.

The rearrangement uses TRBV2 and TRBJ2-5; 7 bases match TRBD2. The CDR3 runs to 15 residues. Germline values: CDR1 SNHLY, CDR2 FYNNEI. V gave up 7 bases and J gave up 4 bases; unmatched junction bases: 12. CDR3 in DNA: TGTGCCAGCAATGGGGAGGGAGGGACGCGAGAGACCCAGTACTTC. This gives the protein CASNGEGGTRETQYF.

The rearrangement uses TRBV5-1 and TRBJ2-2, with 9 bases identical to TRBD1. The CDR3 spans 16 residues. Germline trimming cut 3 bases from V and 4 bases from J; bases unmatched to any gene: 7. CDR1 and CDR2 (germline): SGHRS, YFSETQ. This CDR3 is CASSSSGTGLTGELFF. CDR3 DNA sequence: TGCGCCAGCAGCTCCTCCGGGACAGGGCTCACCGGGGAGCTGTTTTTT.

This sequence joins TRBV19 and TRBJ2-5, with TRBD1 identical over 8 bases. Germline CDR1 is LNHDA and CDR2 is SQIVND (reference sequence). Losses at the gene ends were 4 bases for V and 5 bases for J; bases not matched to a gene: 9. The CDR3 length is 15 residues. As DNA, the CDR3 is TGTGCCAGTAGTACCCCAGGACAGGGCCGGGAGACCCAGTACTTC. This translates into CASSTPGQGRETQYF.

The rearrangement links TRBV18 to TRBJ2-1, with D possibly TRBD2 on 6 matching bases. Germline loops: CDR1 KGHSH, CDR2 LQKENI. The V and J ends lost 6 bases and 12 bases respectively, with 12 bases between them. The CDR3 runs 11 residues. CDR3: CASSTGEWQFF. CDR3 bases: TGTGCCAGCTCGACGGGGGAGTGGCAGTTCTTC.

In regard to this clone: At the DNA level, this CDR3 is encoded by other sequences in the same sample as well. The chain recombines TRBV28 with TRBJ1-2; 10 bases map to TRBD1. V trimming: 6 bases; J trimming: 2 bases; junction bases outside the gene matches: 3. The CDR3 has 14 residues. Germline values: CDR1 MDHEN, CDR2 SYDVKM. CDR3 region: CASSLGQGNYGYTF. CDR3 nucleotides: TGTGCCAGCAGCCTGGGACAGGGGAACTATGGCTACACCTTC.

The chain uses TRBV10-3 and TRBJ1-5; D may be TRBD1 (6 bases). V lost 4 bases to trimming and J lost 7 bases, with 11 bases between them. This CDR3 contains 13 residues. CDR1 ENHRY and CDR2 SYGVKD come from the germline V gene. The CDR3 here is CAISVEQGQPQHF. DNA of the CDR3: TGTGCCATCAGTGTCGAACAGGGACAGCCCCAGCATTTT.

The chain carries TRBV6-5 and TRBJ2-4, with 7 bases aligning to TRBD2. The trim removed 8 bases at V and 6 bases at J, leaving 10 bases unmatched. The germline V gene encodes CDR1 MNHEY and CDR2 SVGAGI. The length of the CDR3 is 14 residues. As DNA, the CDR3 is TGTGCCAGCGGGGCCCGCGGGGAGGGAAACATTCAGTACTTC. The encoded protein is CASGARGEGNIQYF.